This T cell receptor beta chain was sequenced during a study of T cell repertoires in cytomegalovirus infection. Looking at the study overall: Indications of both CMV infection and matching HLA type were provided by public TCR beta signatures.

TCRdb redid the calling of the reads with MiXCR, one entry per CDR3 protein. The repertoire consists of around 310,000 distinct CDR3 sequences, with roughly a sixth occurring once and the leading ten covering around 13%. The CDR3 runs to 16 residues. CDR1 and CDR2 from the germline V gene are MDHEN and SYDVKM. Trimming at V came to 4 bases and at J to 6 bases, leaving 5 bases not matched to a gene. In its sample, this clonotype was seen many times. As yet, its antigen is unknown. Study-wide findings and caveats: Predominance within the ex vivo response was attributable to HLA-C-restricted CMV-specific TCR beta clonotypes. The cumulative frequency of public TCR beta families identified carriers of CMV plus the relevant HLA.

The genes are TRBV28 and TRBJ2-3, with 15 positions matching TRBD2. This clonotype was sampled from a human donor in good health (CMV status not recorded). Some clones in this sample may be carry-over from other donors' samples. What was sequenced was PBMCs. The CDR3 spells CASSSWTSGGADTQYF. In DNA form, the CDR3 reads TGTGCCAGCAGTTCCTGGACTAGCGGGGGGGCCGATACGCAGTATTTT.